The following is a T cell receptor (beta chain) sequence with its context. Germline values: CDR1 SGHRS, CDR2 YFSETQ. The CDR3 runs to 15 residues. Trimming took 4 bases from V and 1 from J, leaving 14 bases between them. Allocation to cohorts depended on clinical history reported by the participants. The entry originates in a study of blood T cell repertoires in COVID-19. Overall study: The United States, Italy and Spain provided the acute and convalescent COVID-19 samples. The cDNA or gDNA used as material had been derived from T cells, B-cell-depleted T cells, or PBMCs.

In the original analysis: Nucleated cell counts were estimated from reference gene primer amplification. Sequencing was performed with immunoSEQ multiplex PCR; in TCRdb, only in-frame clones are kept and a portion is missing. The DNA gave D and trimming, while V, J and clone size come from that table. The sample consists of just over 350,000 clones, roughly nine tenths of them appearing once. Sequencing input: PBMCs or T cells enriched from blood (not recorded which). V is TRBV5-1 and J is TRBJ1-1; D is unclear. This receptor was taken from a woman younger than 45 who had recovered from COVID-19. The DNA for the CDR3 is TGCGCCAGCAGCCCTGAGGCGGCAGCGAACACTGAAGCTTTCTTT. This codes for CASSPEAAANTEAFF.